Each of the 24 T cell receptor beta chains below was sequenced from the same sample in a study. Each CDR3 protein is one row after TCRdb ran MiXCR on the RT-PCR reads. The data contain fewer than 800,000 distinct CDR3 sequences, approximately 15% of them singletons. The sequencing sample was made of memory CD4+ T cells from blood. All receptors derive from a female donor in good health, serving as a healthy control.

This clonotype was detected only a few times. This chain connects TRBV3-1 to TRBJ2-2; D gene ambiguous. Germline V CDR1 and CDR2: LGHDT, YNNKEL (reference sequence). V was shortened by 3 bases and J by 2 bases, with 4 bases between the two germline ends. This CDR3 has 13 residues. As DNA, the CDR3 is TGTGCCAGCAGCCACAGAAACACCGGGGAGCTGTTTTTT. Translated, it gives CASSHRNTGELFF.

This clonotype has at least ten counts. V is TRBV7-2 and J is TRBJ2-2; D unresolved. With 7 bases removed from V and 6 bases from J, the gap between germline ends came to 12 bases. Per germline, CDR1 SGHTA and CDR2 FQGNSA. The CDR3 sequence is 13 residues long. CDR3 in DNA: TGTGCCAGCACCAGCACGACCGCCGGGGAGCTGTTTTTT. It encodes CASTSTTAGELFF.

The chain has TRBV20-1 and TRBJ1-4; a weak D match, TRBD1 (6 bases). Germline V gene sequence: CDR1 DFQATT, CDR2 SNEGSKA (reference sequence). Trimming shortened V by 8 bases and J by 0 bases, and 13 bases separated the two germline ends. The CDR3 has 14 amino acids. The CDR3 spells CSTGHPSTNEKLFF. DNA of the CDR3: TGCAGTACGGGACACCCATCAACTAATGAAAAACTGTTTTTT.

The chain couples TRBV11-2 to TRBJ2-3; 11 nucleotides align to TRBD2. Germline lookup yields CDR1 SGHAT and CDR2 FQNNGV. The CDR3 contains 21 residues. Losses at the gene ends were 3 bases for V and 0 bases for J; bases not matched to a gene: 17. The CDR3: CASSFLRALAGEGRSTDTQYF. DNA for the CDR3: TGTGCCAGCAGCTTTCTTAGGGCACTAGCGGGAGAGGGTCGGAGCACAGATACGCAGTATTTT.

V is TRBV12-3 or TRBV12-4 and J is TRBJ2-7; tentative D call: TRBD1 (5 bases). V gave up 6 bases and J gave up 3 bases, with 21 bases separating them. The CDR3 extends over 16 amino acids. This CDR3 reads CASSPRAGQIHYEQYF. For the CDR3, the DNA is TGTGCCAGCAGCCCCAGGGCAGGCCAGATTCACTACGAGCAGTACTTC.

The V gene is TRBV5-1, the J gene TRBJ1-5; the D is unclear. The CDR3 has 13 residues. V was pared by 4 bases and J by 5 bases, with 10 bases between. Per germline, CDR1 SGHRS and CDR2 YFSETQ. DNA of the CDR3: TGCGCCAGCAGCCCGGAGGTTGATCAGCCCCAGCATTTT. As protein: CASSPEVDQPQHF.

This clonotype occurred a few times. The chain employs TRBV29-1 and TRBJ2-1, with D possibly being TRBD2 (7 bases). Trimming removed 0 bases from V and 7 bases from J, with 16 bases in between. The CDR3 spans 15 residues. Germline V lookup: CDR1 SQVTM, CDR2 ANQGSEA. Written as DNA, the CDR3 is TGCAGCGTTGAAGATGGGGGGGGCTCTCTGAATGAGCAGTTCTTC. As protein: CSVEDGGGSLNEQFF.

This clonotype turned up a few times. The genes are TRBV20-1 and TRBJ2-1, with TRBD2 matching 11 bases. The length of the CDR3 is 17 residues. Germline CDR1 is DFQATT and CDR2 is SNEGSKA (reference sequence). J lost 6 bases, V lost 6 bases, and 16 bases had no gene match. The CDR3 sequence: CSAAPASGGPDLNEQFF. The CDR3 DNA sequence: TGCAGTGCCGCCCCGGCTAGCGGGGGGCCGGATCTCAATGAGCAGTTCTTC.

The rearrangement links TRBV6-5 to TRBJ2-1; D unclear. Per germline, CDR1 MNHEY and CDR2 SVGAGI. V lost 7 bases to trimming and J lost 8 bases, with 9 bases between them. The CDR3 has 11 residues. The CDR3 spells CASTLRDEQFF. As DNA, the CDR3 is TGTGCCAGCACCCTTCGGGATGAGCAGTTCTTC.

The V gene is TRBV4-1, the J gene TRBJ1-4, with D unresolved. CDR1 is MGHRA and CDR2 is YSYEKL in the germline V gene. Deletions cut 0 bases from V and 4 bases from J, with 9 bases between. The CDR3 totals 15 residues. The CDR3 loop reads CASSQEASLNEKLFF. In DNA, the CDR3 is TGCGCCAGCAGCCAAGAAGCATCACTTAATGAAAAACTGTTTTTT.

J is TRBJ2-4 and V is TRBV27; perhaps TRBD2 as D (5 bases). Trimming took 5 bases from V and 0 from J, leaving 11 bases between them. This CDR3 comprises 15 residues. Germline V lookup: CDR1 MNHEY, CDR2 SMNVEV (reference sequence). CDR3 in amino acids: CASSPGSLAKNIQYF. The CDR3 nucleotides read TGTGCCAGCAGTCCGGGGTCCTTAGCCAAAAACATTCAGTACTTC.

The chain employs TRBV30 and TRBJ2-1, with 13 bases aligning to TRBD2. The germline V gene encodes CDR1 GTSNPN and CDR2 SVGIG (reference sequence). The length of the CDR3 is 16 residues. The trim removed 5 bases at V and 4 bases at J, leaving 8 bases unmatched. As DNA, the CDR3 is TGTGCCTGGGCAGACTCGACTAGCGGGAGGTACAATGAGCAGTTCTTC. Its translation is CAWADSTSGRYNEQFF. Full variable domain (missing parts from reference TRBV30 and TRBJ2-1): SQTIHQWPATLVQPVGSPLSLECTVEGTSNPNLYWYRQAAGRGLQLLFYSVGIGQISSEVPQNLSASRPQDRQFILSSKKLLLSDSGFYLCAWADSTSGRYNEQFFGPGTRLTVL.

The chain recombines TRBV7-3 with TRBJ2-5; maybe TRBD1 (5 bases). The CDR3 extends over 14 amino acids. V was clipped by 6 bases and J by 3 bases, with 14 bases between them. Per germline, CDR1 SGHTA and CDR2 FQGTGA. CDR3 bases: TGTGCCAGCAGTCGATTGGAGACAGAAGAGACCCAGTACTTC. It is translated as CASSRLETEETQYF.

The rearrangement joins TRBV20-1 to TRBJ2-1, with 14 bases matching TRBD2. The J segment lost 0 bases and the V segment lost 5 bases, leaving 9 bases of the junction unmatched. CDR1 and CDR2 (germline): DFQATT, SNEGSKA (reference sequence). The CDR3 consists of 18 residues. The CDR3 spells CSARTRTSGRYSYNEQFF. The CDR3 DNA reads as TGCAGTGCTCGCACAAGGACTAGCGGGAGGTACTCCTACAATGAGCAGTTCTTC.

The V call is TRBV7-3, the J call TRBJ2-5, with no clear D. This CDR3 region has 13 residues. Trimming removed 5 bases from V and 2 bases from J, with 9 bases in between. The V gene's germline CDR1 is SGHTA and CDR2 FQGTGA. In DNA form, the CDR3 reads TGTGCCAGCAGCCTGGCGCCTCAAGAGACCCAGTACTTC. Its translation is CASSLAPQETQYF.

This chain uses TRBV9 with TRBJ2-3; 8 nucleotides match TRBD2. CDR1 is SGDLS, CDR2 YYNGEE, per germline. The CDR3 has 19 residues. The ends lost 4 bases at V and 1 base at J; junction bases unmatched: 17. CDR3: CASSSVRGGGTSGTDTQYF. Here the CDR3 DNA reads TGTGCCAGCAGCTCGGTACGGGGGGGAGGAACTAGCGGCACAGATACGCAGTATTTT.

This clonotype was detected only a few times. The chain combines TRBV12-3 or TRBV12-4 with TRBJ2-1; D is possibly TRBD1 (5 bases). The CDR3 runs to 13 residues. Trimming stripped 7 bases from V and 1 base from J, with 8 bases between. CDR3 residues: CASKQASYNEQFF. The DNA of the CDR3 is TGTGCCAGCAAACAGGCTTCCTACAATGAGCAGTTCTTC.

V gene TRBV12-3 or TRBV12-4 combines with J gene TRBJ2-1, with 8 bases aligning to TRBD1. The CDR3 contains 18 residues. V trimming: 5 bases; J trimming: 0 bases; junction bases outside the gene matches: 12. CDR3 coding DNA: TGTGCCAGCAGTCCGACAGGGGAAAAGAGGAGCTCCTACAATGAGCAGTTCTTC. Translation gives CASSPTGEKRSSYNEQFF.

Many counts were recorded for this clonotype. The chain is built from TRBV12-3 or TRBV12-4 and TRBJ2-5; 7 bases are shared with TRBD1. Trimming cost V 6 bases and J 2 bases; bases outside gene matches: 6. The CDR3 runs to 14 residues. The chain's CDR3 is CASSPSDRQETQYF. DNA of the CDR3: TGTGCCAGCAGCCCATCGGACAGGCAAGAGACCCAGTACTTC.

In its sample, this clonotype was seen a few times. The V and J genes are TRBV6-5 and TRBJ2-2; D perhaps matches TRBD1 (6 bases). The germline CDR1 and CDR2 sequences are MNHEY and SVGAGI. This CDR3 contains 13 residues. V gave up 6 bases and J gave up 5 bases, with 10 bases separating them. In DNA form, the CDR3 reads TGTGCCAGCAGATCCAGGGGAACCGGGGAGCTGTTTTTT. This encodes CASRSRGTGELFF.

This clonotype was observed a few times. The CDR3 DNA follows: TGTGCCAGCAGTGAAGGGCAGGGGCCTACCTACGAGCAGTACTTC. It codes for CASSEGQGPTYEQYF. J is TRBJ2-7 and V is TRBV6-1; TRBD1 is a possible D gene (6 bases). The CDR3 has 15 amino acids. The germline V gene encodes CDR1 MNHNS and CDR2 SASEGT. V shed 1 base and J shed 2 bases, with 12 bases lying between them.

A few counts support this clonotype. V gene TRBV20-1 combines with J gene TRBJ1-1, with D unclear. The germline V gene encodes CDR1 DFQATT and CDR2 SNEGSKA (reference sequence). Trimming left V 0 bases short and J 10 bases short, with 15 bases between. This CDR3 is 13 amino acids long. CDR3 amino acids: CSARDSGREAAFF. Here the CDR3 DNA reads TGCAGTGCTAGAGATTCGGGCCGGGAGGCAGCTTTCTTT.

J is TRBJ2-3 and V is TRBV10-3; D might be TRBD1 or TRBD2, each matching 5 bases. Trimming removed 6 bases at V and 1 base at J, with 14 bases between. The germline CDR1 and CDR2 sequences are ENHRY and SYGVKD. The CDR3 is made up of 15 amino acids. The CDR3 sequence: CAIRGRDGRTDTQYF. The CDR3 DNA reads as TGTGCCATCAGAGGCCGGGACGGACGCACAGATACGCAGTATTTT.

There are a few counts of this clonotype. The gene calls are TRBV7-8 and TRBJ2-7, with D perhaps matching TRBD2 (5 bases). Between the trimmed V and J ends, which lost 0 bases and 3 bases, there was a span of 15 bases. The CDR3 loop spans 16 amino acids. The germline V gene has CDR1 SGHVS and CDR2 FQNEAQ. The DNA for the CDR3 is TGTGCCAGCAGCTTAGCCCTCGGGCAGGAGGTCTACGAGCAGTACTTC. This codes for CASSLALGQEVYEQYF. Based on the CDR3 plus reference TRBV7-8 and TRBJ2-7, the full variable domain is GAGVSQSPRYKVAKRGQDVALRCDPISGHVSLFWYQQALGQGPEFLTYFQNEAQLDKSGLPSDRFFAERPEGSVSTLKIQRTQQEDSAVYLCASSLALGQEVYEQYFGPGTRLTVT.